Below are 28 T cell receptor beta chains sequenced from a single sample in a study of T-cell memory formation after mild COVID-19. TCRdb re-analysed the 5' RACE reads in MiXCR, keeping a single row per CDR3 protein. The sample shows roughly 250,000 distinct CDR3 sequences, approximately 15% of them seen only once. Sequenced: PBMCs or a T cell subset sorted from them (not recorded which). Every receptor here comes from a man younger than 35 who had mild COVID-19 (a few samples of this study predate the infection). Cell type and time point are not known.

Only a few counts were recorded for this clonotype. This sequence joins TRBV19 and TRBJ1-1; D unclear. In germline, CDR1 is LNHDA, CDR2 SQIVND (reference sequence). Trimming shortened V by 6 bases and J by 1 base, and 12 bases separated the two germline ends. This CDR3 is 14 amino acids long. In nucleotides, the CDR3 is TGTGCCAGTAGCCTTCGACCCGGGAACACTGAAGCTTTCTTT. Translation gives CASSLRPGNTEAFF.

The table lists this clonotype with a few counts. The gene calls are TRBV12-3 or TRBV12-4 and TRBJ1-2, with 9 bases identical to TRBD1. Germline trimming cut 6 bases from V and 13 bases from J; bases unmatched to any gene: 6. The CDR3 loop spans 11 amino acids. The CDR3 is CASRSGTGTTF. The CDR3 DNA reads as TGTGCCAGCAGGTCCGGGACAGGGACCACCTTC.

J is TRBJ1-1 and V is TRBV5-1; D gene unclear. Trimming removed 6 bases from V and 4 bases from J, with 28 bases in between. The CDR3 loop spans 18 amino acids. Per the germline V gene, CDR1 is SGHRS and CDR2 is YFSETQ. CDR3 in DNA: TGCGCCAGCACCCTCCCCTCCGGGAACAACTGGAGAGGCACTGAAGCTTTCTTT. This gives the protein CASTLPSGNNWRGTEAFF.

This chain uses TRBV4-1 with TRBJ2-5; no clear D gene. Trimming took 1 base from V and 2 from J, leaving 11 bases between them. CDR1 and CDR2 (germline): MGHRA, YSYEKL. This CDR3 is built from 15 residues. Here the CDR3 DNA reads TGCGCCAGCAGCCAAGTCGATAGAGGACAAGAGACCCAGTACTTC. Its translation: CASSQVDRGQETQYF.

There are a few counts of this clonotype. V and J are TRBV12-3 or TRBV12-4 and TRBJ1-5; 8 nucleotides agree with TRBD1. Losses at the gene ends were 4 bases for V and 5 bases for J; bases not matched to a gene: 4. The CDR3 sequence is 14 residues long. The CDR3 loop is CASSSLQGDQPQHF. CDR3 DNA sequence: TGTGCCAGCAGTTCACTACAGGGGGATCAGCCCCAGCATTTT.

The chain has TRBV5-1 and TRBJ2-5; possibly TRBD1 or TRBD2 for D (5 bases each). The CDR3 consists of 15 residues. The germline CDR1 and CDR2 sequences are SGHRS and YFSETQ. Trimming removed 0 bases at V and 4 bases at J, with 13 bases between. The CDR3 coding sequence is TGCGCCAGCAGCTTGGCCGGGGCTAGGTCAGAGACCCAGTACTTC. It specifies CASSLAGARSETQYF.

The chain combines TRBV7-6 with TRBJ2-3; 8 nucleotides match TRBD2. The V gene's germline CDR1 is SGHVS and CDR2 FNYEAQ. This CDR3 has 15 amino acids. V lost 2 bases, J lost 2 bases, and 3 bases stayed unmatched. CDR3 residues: CASSLSGLATDTQYF. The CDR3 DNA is TGTGCCAGCAGCTTATCCGGACTAGCCACAGATACGCAGTATTTT. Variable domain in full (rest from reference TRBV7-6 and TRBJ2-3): GAGVSQSPRYKVTKRGQDVALRCDPISGHVSLYWYRQALGQGPEFLTYFNYEAQQDKSGLPNDRFSAERPEGSISTLTIQRTEQRDSAMYRCASSLSGLATDTQYFGPGTRLTVL.

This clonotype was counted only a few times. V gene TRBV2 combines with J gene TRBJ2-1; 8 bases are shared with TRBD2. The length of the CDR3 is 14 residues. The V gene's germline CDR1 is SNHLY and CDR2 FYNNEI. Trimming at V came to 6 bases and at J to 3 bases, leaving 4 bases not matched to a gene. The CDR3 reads CASRVAGSYNEQFF. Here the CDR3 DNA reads TGTGCCAGCAGGGTAGCGGGGAGCTACAATGAGCAGTTCTTC.

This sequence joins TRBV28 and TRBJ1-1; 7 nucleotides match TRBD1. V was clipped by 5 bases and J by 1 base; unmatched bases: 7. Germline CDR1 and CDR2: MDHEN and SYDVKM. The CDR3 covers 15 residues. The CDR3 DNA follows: TGTGCCAGCAGTCCCCTGGGACAGCCGAACACTGAAGCTTTCTTT. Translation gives CASSPLGQPNTEAFF.

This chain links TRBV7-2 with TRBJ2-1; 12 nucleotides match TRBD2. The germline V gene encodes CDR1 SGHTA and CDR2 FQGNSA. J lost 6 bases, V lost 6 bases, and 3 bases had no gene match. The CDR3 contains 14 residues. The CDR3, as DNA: TGTGCCAGCAGTCCTAGCGGGGGGGTCAATGAGCAGTTCTTC. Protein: CASSPSGGVNEQFF. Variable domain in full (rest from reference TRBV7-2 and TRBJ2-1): GAGVSQSPSNKVTEKGKDVELRCDPISGHTALYWYRQSLGQGLEFLIYFQGNSAPDKSGLPSDRFSAERTGGSVSTLTIQRTQQEDSAVYLCASSPSGGVNEQFFGPGTRLTVL.

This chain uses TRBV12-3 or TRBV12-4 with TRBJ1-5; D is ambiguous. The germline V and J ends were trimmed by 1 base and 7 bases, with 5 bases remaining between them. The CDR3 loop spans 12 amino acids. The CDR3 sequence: CASSLGLQPQHF. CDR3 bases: TGTGCCAGCAGTTTAGGCCTACAGCCCCAGCATTTT.

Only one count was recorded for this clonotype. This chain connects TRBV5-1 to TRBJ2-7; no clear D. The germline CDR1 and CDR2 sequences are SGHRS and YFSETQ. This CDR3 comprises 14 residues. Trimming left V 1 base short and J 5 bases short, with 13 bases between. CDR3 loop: CASSLFGSLDEQYF. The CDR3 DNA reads TGCGCCAGCAGCTTGTTCGGCTCCCTTGACGAGCAGTACTTC.

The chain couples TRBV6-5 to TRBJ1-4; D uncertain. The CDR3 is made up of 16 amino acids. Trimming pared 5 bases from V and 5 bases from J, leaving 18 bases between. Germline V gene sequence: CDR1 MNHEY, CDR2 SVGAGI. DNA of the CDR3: TGTGCCAGCAGTGAATTACCGGGCCTTGGGAATGAAAAACTGTTTTTT. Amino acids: CASSELPGLGNEKLFF.

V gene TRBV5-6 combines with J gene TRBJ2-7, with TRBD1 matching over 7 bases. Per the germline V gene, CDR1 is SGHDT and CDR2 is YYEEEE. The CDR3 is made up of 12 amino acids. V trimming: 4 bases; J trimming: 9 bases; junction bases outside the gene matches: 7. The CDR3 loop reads CASSLTGDGQYV. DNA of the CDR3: TGTGCCAGCAGCCTAACAGGGGATGGGCAGTACGTC.

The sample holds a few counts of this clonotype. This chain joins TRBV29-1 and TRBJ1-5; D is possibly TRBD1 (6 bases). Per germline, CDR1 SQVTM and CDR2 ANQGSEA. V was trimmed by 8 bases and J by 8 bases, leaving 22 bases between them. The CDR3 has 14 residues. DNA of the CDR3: TGCAGCCTGAGGCTGGGACAAGAGGAAAAGCCCCAGCATTTT. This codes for CSLRLGQEEKPQHF.

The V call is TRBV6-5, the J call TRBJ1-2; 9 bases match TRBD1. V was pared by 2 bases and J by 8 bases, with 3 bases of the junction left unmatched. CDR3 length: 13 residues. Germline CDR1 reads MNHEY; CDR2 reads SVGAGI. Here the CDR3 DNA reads TGTGCCAGCAGTTACGGGACAGGGTCGGGCTACACCTTC. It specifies CASSYGTGSGYTF.

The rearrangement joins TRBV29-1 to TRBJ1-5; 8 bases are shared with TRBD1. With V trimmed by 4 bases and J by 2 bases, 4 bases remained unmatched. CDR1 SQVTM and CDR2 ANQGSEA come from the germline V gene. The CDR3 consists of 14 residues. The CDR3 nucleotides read TGCAGCGTTGTCACGGACAGGGGCAATCAGCCCCAGCATTTT. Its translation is CSVVTDRGNQPQHF. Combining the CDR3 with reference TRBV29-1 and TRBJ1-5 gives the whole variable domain SAVISQKPSRDICQRGTSLTIQCQVDSQVTMMFWYRQQPGQSLTLIATANQGSEATYESGFVIDKFPISRPNLTFSTLTVSNMSPEDSSIYLCSVVTDRGNQPQHFGDGTRLSIL.

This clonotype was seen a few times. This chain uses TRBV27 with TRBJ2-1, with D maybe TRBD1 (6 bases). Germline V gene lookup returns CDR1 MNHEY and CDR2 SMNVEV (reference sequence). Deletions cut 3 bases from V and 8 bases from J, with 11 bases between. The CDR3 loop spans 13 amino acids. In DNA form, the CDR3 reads TGTGCCAGCAGTTTTCAGGGGTGGGATGAGCAGTTCTTC. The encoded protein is CASSFQGWDEQFF.

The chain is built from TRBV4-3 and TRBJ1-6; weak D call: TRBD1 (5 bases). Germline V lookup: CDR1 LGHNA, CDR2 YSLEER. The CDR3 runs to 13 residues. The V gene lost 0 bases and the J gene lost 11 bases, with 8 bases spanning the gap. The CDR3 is CASSQDMGPPLHF. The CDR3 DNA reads TGCGCCAGCAGCCAAGATATGGGACCACCCCTCCACTTT.

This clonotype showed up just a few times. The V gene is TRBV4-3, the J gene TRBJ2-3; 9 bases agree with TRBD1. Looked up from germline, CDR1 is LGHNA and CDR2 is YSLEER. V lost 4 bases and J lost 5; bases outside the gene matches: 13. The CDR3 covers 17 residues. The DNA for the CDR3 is TGCGCCAGCAGCCCGAGCCCAGGGACAGGGATCGTAGATACGCAGTATTTT. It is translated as CASSPSPGTGIVDTQYF.

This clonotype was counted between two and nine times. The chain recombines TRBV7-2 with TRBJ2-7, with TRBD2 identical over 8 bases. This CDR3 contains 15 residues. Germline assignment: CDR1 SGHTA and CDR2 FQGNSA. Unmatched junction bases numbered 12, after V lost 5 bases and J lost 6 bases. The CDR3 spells CASSPVGTSGFEQYF. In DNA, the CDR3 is TGTGCCAGCAGCCCCGTCGGGACTAGTGGCTTCGAGCAGTACTTC.

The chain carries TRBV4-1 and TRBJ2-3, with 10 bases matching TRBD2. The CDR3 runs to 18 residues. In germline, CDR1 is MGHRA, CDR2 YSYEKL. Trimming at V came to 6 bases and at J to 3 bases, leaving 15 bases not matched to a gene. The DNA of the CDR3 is TGCGCCAGCAGTCGGGGGGTAGCGGGGGGCCGACCAACAGATACGCAGTATTTT. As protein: CASSRGVAGGRPTDTQYF.

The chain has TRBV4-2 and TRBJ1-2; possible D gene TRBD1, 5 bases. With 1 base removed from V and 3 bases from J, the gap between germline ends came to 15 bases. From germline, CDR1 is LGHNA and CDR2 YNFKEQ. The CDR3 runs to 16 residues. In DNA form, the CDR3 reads TGTGCCAGCAGCCAAGGGTCGGGGGAGATCGACTATGGCTACACCTTC. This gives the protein CASSQGSGEIDYGYTF.

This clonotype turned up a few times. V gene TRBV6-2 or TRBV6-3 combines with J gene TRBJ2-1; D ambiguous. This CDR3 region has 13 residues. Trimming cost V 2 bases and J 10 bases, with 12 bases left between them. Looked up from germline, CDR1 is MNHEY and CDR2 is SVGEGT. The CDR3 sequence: CASSYEEIHEQFF. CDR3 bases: TGTGCCAGCAGTTACGAGGAAATCCACGAGCAGTTCTTC.

The CDR3 DNA reads as TGCGCCAGCAGCACGGGACAGGGGTTTGCAGATACGCAGTATTTT. It translates to CASSTGQGFADTQYF. The rearrangement joins TRBV5-1 to TRBJ2-3; 10 positions match TRBD1. Germline V gene data show CDR1 as SGHRS and CDR2 as YFSETQ. The J segment lost 4 bases and the V segment lost 4 bases, leaving 6 bases of the junction unmatched. This CDR3 comprises 15 residues. Full variable domain (outside the CDR3, taken from reference TRBV5-1 and TRBJ2-3): KAGVTQTPRYLIKTRGQQVTLSCSPISGHRSVSWYQQTPGQGLQFLFEYFSETQRNKGNFPGRFSGRQFSNSRSEMNVSTLELGDSALYLCASSTGQGFADTQYFGPGTRLTVL.

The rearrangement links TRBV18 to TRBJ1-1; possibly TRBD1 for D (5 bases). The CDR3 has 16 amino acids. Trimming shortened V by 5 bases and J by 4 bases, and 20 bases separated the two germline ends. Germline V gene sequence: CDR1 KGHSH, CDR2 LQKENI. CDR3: CASSAMTPGFVTEAFF. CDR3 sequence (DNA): TGTGCCAGCTCAGCCATGACACCAGGGTTTGTCACTGAAGCTTTCTTT.

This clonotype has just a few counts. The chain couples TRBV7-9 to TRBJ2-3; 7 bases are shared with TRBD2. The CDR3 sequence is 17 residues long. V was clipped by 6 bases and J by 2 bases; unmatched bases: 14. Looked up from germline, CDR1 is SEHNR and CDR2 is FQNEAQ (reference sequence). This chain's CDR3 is CASSPKIAAGATDTQYF. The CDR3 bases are TGTGCCAGCAGTCCGAAAATTGCGGCGGGAGCCACAGATACGCAGTATTTT.

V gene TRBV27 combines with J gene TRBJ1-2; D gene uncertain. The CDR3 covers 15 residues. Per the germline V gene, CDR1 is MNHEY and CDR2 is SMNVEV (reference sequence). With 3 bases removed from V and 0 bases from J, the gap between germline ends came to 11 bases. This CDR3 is CASSFGPRANYGYTF. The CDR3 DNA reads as TGTGCCAGCAGTTTTGGGCCCAGAGCTAACTATGGCTACACCTTC.